This T cell receptor (beta chain) was observed in a study of OX40 agonist ivuxolimab in advanced cancers. Study-wide background: Patients were treated with intravenous ivuxolimab, dosed at 0.01 to 10 mg/kg and infused every 2 weeks. The study, taken as a whole, reports: The CD4+ and CD8+ T cells in the blood had expanded clonally by week 6 at 0.1 to 3.0 mg/kg. Compared with CD4+, CD8+ T cells on average had more expanded clones.

Blood sampling was done at baseline, cycle 4 day 1, and cycle 7 day 1. J gave up 8 bases and V 3 bases, and 9 bases lay outside the gene matches. The CDR3 spans 15 residues. Germline assignment: CDR1 SGDLS and CDR2 YYNGEE. Turning to this clone: What it binds is not known.

The repertoire was sequenced with immunoSEQ multiplex PCR; TCRdb's copy has only in-frame clones and lacks some. Among about 64,000 clones, approximately 79% were seen once, and the ten largest hold 2.1%. The chain carries TRBV9 and TRBJ2-1, with TRBD2 identical over 9 bases. This TCR derives from an adult with an advanced solid tumor such as melanoma, head and neck, liver or kidney cancer. The input for sequencing was CD4+ or CD8+ T cells sorted from blood, taken in a trial of the OX40 agonist ivuxolimab. The CDR3 DNA reads TGTGCCAGCAGCGCGAGGGGGACTAGCCGTCATGAGCAGTTCTTC. Protein: CASSARGTSRHEQFF.